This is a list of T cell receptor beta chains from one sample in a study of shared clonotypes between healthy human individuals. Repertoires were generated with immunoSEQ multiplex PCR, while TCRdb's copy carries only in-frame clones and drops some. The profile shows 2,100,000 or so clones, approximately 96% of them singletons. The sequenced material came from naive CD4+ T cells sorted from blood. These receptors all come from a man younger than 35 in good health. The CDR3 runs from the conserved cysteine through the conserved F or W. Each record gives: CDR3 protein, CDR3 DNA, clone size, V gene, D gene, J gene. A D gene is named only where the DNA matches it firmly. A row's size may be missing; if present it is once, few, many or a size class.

CASSITGTGELFF TGCGCCAGCTCTATTACGGGTACCGGGGAGCTGTTTTTT - TRBV10-1 - TRBJ2-2
CASSYSSGQTQETQYF TGTGCCAGCAGTTACTCCAGTGGACAGACCCAAGAGACCCAGTACTTC - TRBV6-5 - TRBJ2-5
CASSFDRTIETQYF TGCGCCAGCAGTTTTGACAGAACGATAGAGACCCAGTACTTC once TRBV10-1 - TRBJ2-5
CASSSPGLGAYEQYF TGTGCCAGCAGCTCCCCCGGACTAGGGGCCTACGAGCAGTACTTC - TRBV13 TRBD2 TRBJ2-7
CASRETPRIAGGTDTQYF TGTGCCAGCCGTGAAACCCCGAGGATAGCGGGGGGCACAGATACGCAGTATTTT - TRBV7-9 TRBD2 TRBJ2-3
CASSIPGSPLHF TGTGCCAGCAGCATCCCTGGTTCACCCCTCCACTTT - TRBV7-9 - TRBJ1-6
CASSRDTPSRAKNIQYF TGTGCCAGCTCACGGGACACTCCTTCTCGGGCCAAAAACATTCAGTACTTC - TRBV18 - TRBJ2-4
CASSLVGGGETQYF TGTGCCAGCAGCTTAGTAGGGGGCGGAGAGACCCAGTACTTC - TRBV7-2 TRBD1 TRBJ2-5
CASTRGGGETQYF TGTGCCAGCACCCGAGGGGGAGGGGAGACCCAGTACTTC - TRBV6-6 - TRBJ2-5
CASSLGTGGMVYEQYF TGTGCCAGCAGCTTGGGGACGGGCGGGATGGTCTACGAGCAGTACTTC - TRBV7-2 - TRBJ2-7
CASSAGVGGYSNQPQHF TGTGCCAGCAGCGCCGGGGTCGGTGGTTATAGCAATCAGCCCCAGCATTTT - TRBV11-2 - TRBJ1-5
CASSLAHKSQETQYF TGTGCCAGCAGCTTAGCCCACAAGTCCCAAGAGACCCAGTACTTC - TRBV7-6 - TRBJ2-5
CAWSLQESTEAFF TGTGCCTGGAGCTTGCAGGAGAGCACTGAAGCTTTCTTT - TRBV30 - TRBJ1-1
CASSRDKRETQYF TGCGCCAGCAGCCGGGACAAAAGAGAGACCCAGTACTTC - TRBV5-1 - TRBJ2-5
CASSLAKGTSEADTQYF TGCGCCAGCAGCTTGGCCAAAGGGACTAGCGAGGCAGATACGCAGTATTTT - TRBV5-1 TRBD2 TRBJ2-3
CASSGAGLGGYTF TGTGCCAGCAGTGGGGCAGGGCTGGGTGGCTACACCTTC - TRBV25-1 - TRBJ1-2
CASSLGKGHYEQYF TGTGCCAGCAGCTTAGGGAAGGGGCACTACGAGCAGTACTTC - TRBV7-2 - TRBJ2-7
CASTPAGGANVLTF TGCGCCAGCACCCCTGCGGGAGGGGCCAACGTCCTGACTTTC - TRBV10-2 - TRBJ2-6
CASSLAGELFF TGTGCCAGCAGCCTCGCCGGGGAGCTGTTTTTT - TRBV28 - TRBJ2-2
CASRTGINTGELFF TGTGCCAGCCGGACAGGGATAAACACCGGGGAGCTGTTTTTT - TRBV6-4 TRBD1 TRBJ2-2
CASSPPSSQYSYEQYF TGTGCCAGCAGCCCACCCAGTTCTCAGTACTCCTACGAGCAGTACTTC - TRBV28 - TRBJ2-7
CAISESTGSNIQYF TGTGCCATCAGTGAGTCGACAGGTTCGAACATTCAGTACTTC - TRBV10-3 - TRBJ2-4
CASLTGEGLRGYTF TGTGCCAGCCTGACGGGTGAAGGACTGCGAGGCTACACCTTC - TRBV7-2 - TRBJ1-2
CASSEGGLGETQYF TGTGCCAGCAGTGAAGGCGGTCTAGGGGAGACCCAGTACTTC - TRBV6-1 - TRBJ2-5
CAWSAYRVSEETQYF TGTGCCTGGAGTGCCTACAGGGTCTCAGAAGAGACCCAGTACTTC - TRBV30 - TRBJ2-5
CASSKTGELYEQYF TGCGCCAGCAGCAAGACAGGGGAGCTATACGAGCAGTACTTC - TRBV5-1 TRBD1 TRBJ2-7
CASRGGGGGYEQYF TGTGCCAGCAGAGGAGGTGGGGGTGGCTACGAGCAGTACTTC - TRBV6-1 - TRBJ2-7
CASSEAGETQYF TGTGCCAGCAGTGAAGCAGGAGAGACCCAGTACTTC once TRBV6-1 - TRBJ2-5
CASSFTGGSFTEAFF TGTGCCAGCAGCTTTACAGGGGGCTCCTTCACTGAAGCTTTCTTT - TRBV11-2 TRBD1 TRBJ1-1
CASSLKGNSPLHF TGTGCCAGCAGCTTAAAAGGGAATTCACCCCTCCACTTT - TRBV13 - TRBJ1-6
CASSSTDSQETQYF TGCGCCAGCAGCTCGACGGACAGCCAAGAGACCCAGTACTTC - TRBV5-1 - TRBJ2-5
CASSSSGSNTGELFF TGCGCCAGCAGTTCTAGCGGGAGCAACACCGGGGAGCTGTTTTTT - TRBV5-1 TRBD2 TRBJ2-2
CASSQGTPNF TGCGCCAGCAGCCAAGGGACTCCCAACTTC - TRBV4-3 - TRBJ2-7
CASSDNSGTGHGYTF TGTGCCAGCAGCGATAATTCCGGGACAGGGCATGGCTACACCTTC - TRBV7-9 TRBD1 TRBJ1-2
CASSLVRAETQYF TGTGCCAGCAGCTTAGTCAGGGCAGAGACCCAGTACTTC once TRBV7-8 - TRBJ2-5
CASSFDRGLNYGYTF TGTGCCAGCAGCTTTGACCGGGGGCTGAACTATGGCTACACCTTC - TRBV11-2 - TRBJ1-2
CATSRGGTGGEDTQYF TGTGCCACCAGCAGGGGAGGGACAGGGGGCGAAGATACGCAGTATTTT - TRBV15 TRBD1 TRBJ2-3
CASSSWTGNSNQPQHF TGTGCCAGTAGTTCGTGGACAGGGAATAGCAATCAGCCCCAGCATTTT once TRBV19 TRBD1 TRBJ1-5
CASSSPHLNTEAFF TGTGCCAGCAGCAGCCCCCACTTGAACACTGAAGCTTTCTTT - TRBV25-1 - TRBJ1-1
CASSSAGSSSEQYF TGTGCCAGCAGCTCCGCGGGATCTTCGAGCGAGCAGTACTTC - TRBV7-9 - TRBJ2-7
CASSDRSSYNSPLHF TGTGCCAGTAGTGATCGGAGCTCCTATAATTCACCCCTCCACTTT - TRBV19 - TRBJ1-6
CASRGLAGGRIQETQYF TGTGCCAGCAGAGGACTAGCGGGAGGGAGAATTCAAGAGACCCAGTACTTC - TRBV27 TRBD2 TRBJ2-5
CASSESNSNQPQHF TGCGCCAGCAGTGAGTCGAACAGTAATCAGCCCCAGCATTTT - TRBV10-2 - TRBJ1-5
CAISPGSSTDTQYF TGTGCCATCAGCCCGGGATCTAGCACAGATACGCAGTATTTT - TRBV10-3 - TRBJ2-3
CASSPGTGGSEAFF TGTGCCAGCAGCCCCGGGACAGGGGGCTCTGAAGCTTTCTTT once TRBV7-2 TRBD1 TRBJ1-1
CASSLETAISGNTIYF TGTGCCAGCAGTTTAGAGACAGCTATCTCTGGAAACACCATATATTTT - TRBV6-5 - TRBJ1-3
CASSVQDTNNEQFF TGTGCCAGCAGCGTACAGGACACAAACAATGAGCAGTTCTTC - TRBV9 - TRBJ2-1
CASSLAGSGETQYF TGTGCCAGCAGCTTAGCAGGGAGCGGGGAGACCCAGTACTTC - TRBV7-2 - TRBJ2-5
CASSLQGAGYTF TGTGCCAGCAGTCTTCAGGGGGCGGGCTACACCTTC - TRBV6-5 TRBD1 TRBJ1-2
CASSSWGTGELFF TGTGCCAGCAGCTCTTGGGGTACCGGGGAGCTGTTTTTT - TRBV5-4 - TRBJ2-2
CASSRGQQNYGYTF TGTGCCAGCAGCAGAGGACAGCAAAACTATGGCTACACCTTC - TRBV7-9 - TRBJ1-2
CASSRFRDGEVQETQYF TGCGCCAGCAGCCGATTCCGGGACGGAGAAGTACAAGAGACCCAGTACTTC - TRBV4-1 - TRBJ2-5
CASSLAFPGGGDTQYF TGTGCCAGCAGCCTGGCCTTCCCTGGGGGCGGAGATACGCAGTATTTT - TRBV28 - TRBJ2-3
CASSAGTQDTQYF TGTGCCAGCAGCGCGGGGACACAAGATACGCAGTATTTT - TRBV11-3 - TRBJ2-3
CASRTGQINQPQHF TGTGCCAGCAGGACCGGACAGATCAATCAGCCCCAGCATTTT - TRBV6-6 - TRBJ1-5
CASTAGVNTEAFF TGTGCCAGCACCGCAGGGGTGAACACTGAAGCTTTCTTT - TRBV6-1 - TRBJ1-1
CASSVAQGNNSPLHF TGTGCCAGCAGCGTAGCGCAGGGTAATAATTCACCCCTCCACTTT once TRBV9 - TRBJ1-6
CASSPPAMKTQYF TGTGCCAGCAGCCCCCCCGCTATGAAGACCCAGTACTTC - TRBV6-5 - TRBJ2-5
CASSQDLSGTGGAFF TGTGCCAGCAGCCAAGATCTATCCGGGACAGGGGGAGCTTTCTTT - TRBV14 TRBD1 TRBJ1-1
CAISFQGVDSPLHF TGTGCCATCAGCTTTCAGGGGGTTGATTCACCCCTCCACTTT few TRBV10-3 TRBD1 TRBJ1-6